The rows below give T cell receptor beta chains drawn from one sample of a study of OX40 agonist ivuxolimab in advanced cancers. Repertoires were generated with immunoSEQ multiplex PCR, while TCRdb's copy carries only in-frame clones and drops some. The data contain 20,000 to 30,000 clones, 79% of them seen just once; the ten biggest clones take up around 13%. The sample consisted of CD4+ or CD8+ T cells sorted from blood, taken in a trial of the OX40 agonist ivuxolimab. These receptor sequences come from an adult with an advanced solid tumor such as melanoma, head and neck, liver or kidney cancer. The CDR3 runs from the conserved cysteine through the conserved F or W. A D gene is named only where the DNA matches it firmly. A clone size is listed for some rows: how often the clone was seen (once, few, many), or a class if it is expanded.

>-|-|TRBJ1-1|TRBV7-9
CASSPNRELHTEAFF
TGTGCCAGCAGCCCGAACAGGGAACTTCACACTGAAGCTTTCTTT
>-|-|TRBJ1-6|TRBV10-3
CAISESAQENSPLHF
TGTGCCATCAGTGAGTCTGCACAGGAGAATTCACCCCTCCACTTT
>TRBD1|-|TRBJ2-1|TRBV5-4
CASSLTGTGYNEQFF
TGTGCCAGCAGCCTCACCGGGACAGGGTACAATGAGCAGTTCTTC
>-|-|TRBJ1-1|TRBV6-1
CAISEVATASTEAFF
TGTGCCATCAGTGAAGTGGCGACAGCCTCGACTGAAGCTTTCTTT
>TRBD1|-|TRBJ1-2|TRBV5-1
CASSPDRGMDYGYTF
TGCGCCAGCAGCCCAGACAGGGGGATGGACTATGGCTACACCTTC
>-|-|TRBJ1-1|TRBV7-2
CASSLDMPELGEAFF
TGTGCCAGCAGCTTAGACATGCCAGAACTGGGTGAAGCTTTCTTT
>TRBD1|-|TRBJ1-5|TRBV28
CASSLSGTGRRDQPQHF
TGTGCCAGCAGTCTTTCCGGGACAGGGCGTCGGGATCAGCCCCAGCATTTT
>-|-|TRBJ1-5|TRBV30
CAWSVVGSNQPQHF
TGTGCCTGGAGTGTGGTAGGGAGCAATCAGCCCCAGCATTTT
>TRBD1|-|TRBJ1-2|TRBV5-1
CASSLVRGDYGYTF
TGCGCCAGCAGCTTGGTCAGGGGGGACTATGGCTACACCTTC
>-|-|TRBJ1-1|TRBV27
CASSKKQGNTEAFF
TGTGCCAGCAGTAAGAAACAGGGGAACACTGAAGCTTTCTTT
>-|once|TRBJ2-6|TRBV18
CASSPPPGAGANVLTF
TGTGCCAGCTCACCACCCCCAGGGGCCGGGGCCAACGTCCTGACTTTC
>TRBD1|few|TRBJ1-6|TRBV6-1
CASSETPGGNSPLHF
TGTGCCAGCAGTGAGACCCCAGGGGGCAATTCACCCCTCCACTTT
>-|-|TRBJ1-2|TRBV28
CASGPYGYTF
TGTGCCAGCGGTCCTTATGGCTACACCTTC
>-|-|TRBJ1-1|TRBV11-2
CASSLDIPNTEAFF
TGTGCCAGCAGCTTAGATATCCCGAACACTGAAGCTTTCTTT
>TRBD1|-|TRBJ1-5|TRBV19
CTSSIRTGAHQPQHF
TGTACCAGTAGTATTAGGACAGGGGCACATCAGCCCCAGCATTTT
>TRBD1|-|TRBJ2-3|TRBV7-8
CASSLGDVPGTGSNTQYF
TGTGCCAGCAGCTTAGGAGACGTTCCCGGGACAGGGTCAAATACGCAGTATTTT
>-|-|TRBJ1-2|TRBV1
CTSSPPIRGTGKLYGYTF
TGCACCAGCAGCCCACCCATCAGGGGAACAGGCAAACTCTATGGCTACACCTTC
>-|few|TRBJ2-7|TRBV20-1
CSAREYEQYF
TGCAGTGCCCGGGAGTACGAGCAGTACTTC
>-|-|TRBJ2-2|TRBV11-2
CASSLLGDVGTGELFF
TGTGCCAGCAGCTTGTTGGGGGACGTAGGCACCGGGGAGCTGTTTTTT
>-|-|TRBJ1-5|TRBV19
CASSIGGNSNQPQHF
TGTGCCAGTAGTATAGGAGGGAATAGCAATCAGCCCCAGCATTTT
>-|-|TRBJ1-2|TRBV4-2
CASSQDPGTARIYGYTF
TGTGCCAGCAGCCAAGATCCCGGGACCGCCAGGATCTATGGCTACACCTTC
>-|-|TRBJ1-1|TRBV9
CASSVVDTEAFF
TGTGCCAGCAGCGTAGTGGACACTGAAGCTTTCTTT
>TRBD1|once|TRBJ1-5|TRBV2
CASSDRQGISNQPQHF
TGTGCCAGCAGTGATAGACAGGGCATTAGCAATCAGCCCCAGCATTTT
>TRBD1|-|TRBJ2-7|TRBV19
CASSVRQGSYEQYF
TGTGCCAGTAGTGTGCGACAGGGATCCTACGAGCAGTACTTC
>-|-|TRBJ2-1|TRBV11-2
CASSLAPSGGHEQFF
TGTGCCAGCAGCTTAGCTCCCTCCGGGGGGCATGAGCAGTTCTTC
>TRBD1|-|TRBJ2-7|TRBV6-1
CASSGGRTGGGGEQYF
TGTGCCAGCAGTGGAGGTAGGACAGGGGGTGGGGGGGAGCAGTACTTC
>TRBD1|few|TRBJ2-7|TRBV27
CASSSGQGSLYEQYF
TGTGCCAGCAGTTCGGGACAGGGTTCACTCTACGAGCAGTACTTC